This passage covers 21 T cell receptor beta chains from one sample sequenced in a study of tumor-infiltrating lymphocytes in primary liver carcinoma. Germline DNA was also extracted, with blood RNA taken from unsorted whole blood. From 500 ng of total RNA, TCR beta-specific cDNA was reverse-transcribed using a constant-region primer. Three-round nested multiplex PCR performed with slightly modified ARM-PCR produced the TCR beta libraries. The study ran its first two PCR rounds for around 10 cycles each, using TRBV1-TRBV30 forward primers and a C-beta reverse primer. TCRdb reprocessed the multiplex PCR reads via MiXCR and lists one record per CDR3 protein. The sample lists about 320,000 distinct CDR3 sequences, approximately 65% occurring once. What was sequenced was peripheral blood. These receptors were taken from a man aged 35 to 55 with primary liver carcinoma and hepatitis B virus infection.

This clonotype is a singleton in its sample. A much larger clone differs from this one at a single base, so this may be a read error. V gene TRBV6-7 combines with J gene TRBJ2-1; TRBD2 is a possible D gene (5 bases). TRBV6-7 carries the ORF label, with uncertain function. This CDR3 spans 12 amino acids. CDR3 nucleotides: TGTGCCAGCAGTTTACCCGGGAATGAGCAGTCCTTC. Protein product: CASSLPGNEQSF.

CDR3 protein: CASYSDGFGYEQYF. The CDR3 nucleotides are TGTGCCAGCTACTCGGACGGCTTCGGGTACGAGCAGTACTTC. The chain uses TRBV5-5 and TRBJ2-7; no clear D. This CDR3 spans 14 amino acids. Trimming took 7 bases from V and 4 from J, leaving 18 bases between them. Per germline, CDR1 SGHKS and CDR2 YYEKEE (reference sequence). Full variable domain (missing parts from reference TRBV5-5 and TRBJ2-7): DAGVTQSPTHLIKTRGQQVTLRCSPISGHKSVSWYQQVLGQGPQFIFQYYEKEERGRGNFPDRFSARQFPNYSSELNVNALLLGDSALYLCASYSDGFGYEQYFGPGTRLTVT.

This clonotype occurred a few times. The chain employs TRBV28 and TRBJ2-7, with a possible D match to TRBD2 (6 bases). The CDR3 has 15 residues. V was clipped by 1 base and J by 5 bases, with 15 bases between them. Per the germline V gene, CDR1 is MDHEN and CDR2 is SYDVKM. CDR3: CASSLYTGTVDEQYF. CDR3 bases: TGTGCCAGCAGTTTATATACCGGGACTGTTGACGAGCAGTACTTC.

Regarding this clonotype: A much larger clone is a single base away; this may be a read error. The chain links TRBV6-6 to TRBJ2-3; D is ambiguous. Germline V gene lookup returns CDR1 MNHNY and CDR2 SVGAGI (reference sequence). The length of the CDR3 is 14 residues. CDR3: CASTWKPFTVTQYF. The CDR3 nucleotides are TGTGCCAGCACCTGGAAGCCATTCACAGTTACGCAGTATTTT.

A note on this clonotype: A much larger clone differs from this one at a single base, so this may be a read error. Without the conserved terminal phenylalanine or tryptophan, this CDR3 likely stems from a read error. The V call is TRBV4-1, the J call TRBJ1-1; D perhaps matches TRBD1 (6 bases). The CDR3 runs 13 residues. Trimming removed 4 bases at V and 0 bases at J, with 6 bases between. The germline gives CDR1 MGHRA, CDR2 YSYEKL. The CDR3 DNA reads as TGCGCCAGCAGCCGGACAGTGAACACTGAAGCTTTCGTT. It specifies CASSRTVNTEAFV.

A note on this clonotype: Its ends do not fully match the called genes, so a read error is possible. The chain employs TRBV30 and TRBJ1-1; D unclear. Germline-derived CDR1 and CDR2 are GTSNPN and SVGIG (reference sequence). The CDR3 loop spans 13 amino acids. CDR3 in amino acids: CAWGVAEGTEAFF. The DNA of the CDR3 is TGTGCCTGGGGTGTAGCGGAGGGAACTGAAGCTTTCTTT.

Regarding this clonotype: One junction end disagrees with the germline gene, perhaps due to a read error. The chain uses TRBV6-4 and TRBJ2-1; D is undetermined. The CDR3 consists of 12 residues. The V gene's germline CDR1 is MRHNA and CDR2 SNTAGT. CDR3 in amino acids: CASRGSTYEQFF. The CDR3 DNA reads as TGTGCCAGCAGAGGCTCAACGTATGAGCAGTTCTTT.

Concerning this clonotype itself: A much larger clone sits a single nucleotide away, making a read error possible. The chain links TRBV6-5 to TRBJ2-7; TRBD2 matches at 7 bases. The CDR3 has 13 residues. Germline V gene lookup returns CDR1 MNHEY and CDR2 SVGAGI. CDR3 DNA sequence: TGTGCCAACAGTGAGACTAGCAGCTACGAGCAGTACTTC. Residues: CANSETSSYEQYF.

Comment on this clonotype: At one end the junction does not follow the germline gene, possibly because of a read error. The CDR3 protein is CVSSSLARSFEQYF. The CDR3 bases are TGTGTCAGCAGCTCCCTAGCGAGATCATTCGAGCAGTACTTC. This sequence joins TRBV11-3 and TRBJ2-7; D is perhaps TRBD2 (6 bases). Germline CDR1 is SGHNT and CDR2 is YENEEA. This CDR3 is 14 amino acids long.

This clonotype turned up a few times. The J gene is TRBJ2-7, the V gene TRBV5-1; D may be TRBD2 (5 bases). The CDR3 totals 12 residues. Germline lookup yields CDR1 SGHRS and CDR2 YFSETQ. Deletions cut 0 bases from V and 12 bases from J, with 13 bases between. The CDR3 bases are TGCGCCAGCAGCTTGGGGGAGACCGTCGCGTACTTC. Translation gives CASSLGETVAYF.

Regarding this clonotype: Just one base apart from a much larger clone, this may be a read error. The chain recombines TRBV12-3 or TRBV12-4 with TRBJ2-2, with 10 bases fitting TRBD2. CDR3 length equals 18 residues. V lost 5 bases to trimming and J lost 1 base; unmatched junction nucleotides: 10. CDR3 amino acids: CASSIWLAGEGNTGELFF. CDR3 in DNA: TGTGCCAGCAGTATCTGGCTAGCGGGAGAGGGGAACACCGGGGAGCTGTTTTTT.

Regarding this clonotype: Germline and junction disagree at one end, which may indicate a read error. The chain combines TRBV5-1 with TRBJ2-1; D remains unclear. This CDR3 has 13 amino acids. CDR1 is SGHRS and CDR2 is YFSETQ in the germline V gene. The CDR3 sequence is CAGSLEGTDEQFF. The CDR3 region has the DNA TGCGCCGGCAGCTTGGAAGGCACCGATGAGCAGTTCTTC.

A few counts support this clonotype. V is TRBV7-9 and J is TRBJ2-1; D possibly corresponds to TRBD2 (5 bases). Germline CDR1 SEHNR, CDR2 FQNEAQ (reference sequence). The CDR3 consists of 14 residues. The V end was cut by 1 base, the J end by 3 bases, with 7 bases between. The CDR3 nucleotides are TGTGCCAGCAGCTTAGATGCGGGCTACAATGAGCAGTTCTTC. This codes for CASSLDAGYNEQFF.

This sequence joins TRBV5-1 and TRBJ2-2, with 10 bases that match TRBD2. CDR3 length: 19 amino acids. Germline V gene lookup returns CDR1 SGHRS and CDR2 YFSETQ. V was clipped by 10 bases and J by 4 bases; unmatched bases: 22. DNA for the CDR3: TGCGCCCGTCAAACGGAGGTGGCTAGCGGGAGTCGGAGCACCGGGGAGCTGTTTTTT. Encoded protein: CARQTEVASGSRSTGELFF. Full variable domain (missing parts from reference TRBV5-1 and TRBJ2-2): KAGVTQTPRYLIKTRGQQVTLSCSPISGHRSVSWYQQTPGQGLQFLFEYFSETQRNKGNFPGRFSGRQFSNSRSEMNVSTLELGDSALYLCARQTEVASGSRSTGELFFGEGSRLTVL.

This clonotype has ten or more counts. V is TRBV29-1 and J is TRBJ1-6; D might be TRBD1 (6 bases). The germline gives CDR1 SQVTM, CDR2 ANQGSEA. Trimming left V 5 bases short and J 8 bases short, with 13 bases between. CDR3 size: 13 residues. CDR3 in amino acids: CSVQWGRDSPLHF. The CDR3 bases are TGCAGCGTTCAGTGGGGGCGAGATTCACCCCTCCACTTT.

With respect to this clonotype: Germline and junction disagree at one end, which may indicate a read error. The chain carries TRBV29-1 and TRBJ2-1; the D is unclear. This CDR3 spans 12 amino acids. Germline CDR1 and CDR2: SQVTM and ANQGSEA. The CDR3 nucleotides are TGCATCGCTCTACCAAAGGCCAATGAGCAGCTCTTC. Translated, it gives CIALPKANEQLF.

The chain employs TRBV6-2 or TRBV6-3 and TRBJ1-2; D remains unclear. Germline V CDR1 and CDR2: MNHEY, SVGEGT. The V gene lost 6 bases and the J gene lost 2 bases, with 19 bases spanning the gap. The CDR3 spans 16 residues. This chain's CDR3 is CASSPTGKCANYGYTF. In DNA, the CDR3 is TGTGCCAGCAGCCCGACCGGAAAGTGCGCGAACTATGGCTACACCTTC.

V is TRBV28 and J is TRBJ2-7, with TRBD2 matching over 8 bases. Unmatched junction bases numbered 19, after V lost 10 bases and J lost 2 bases. Germline-derived CDR1 and CDR2 are MDHEN and SYDVKM. This CDR3 has 17 residues. CDR3 sequence: CATQPGTRLLSPYEQYF. The DNA for the CDR3 is TGTGCCACCCAACCCGGGACTAGGTTACTTTCGCCCTACGAGCAGTACTTC.

A remark on this clonotype: This may stem from a read error, because a much larger clone lies one nucleotide away. This rearrangement joins TRBV5-6 to TRBJ2-1; TRBD1 might be the D (6 bases). The CDR3 runs to 15 residues. Germline assignment: CDR1 SGHDT and CDR2 YYEEEE. V was pared by 6 bases and J by 0 bases, with 13 bases between. As DNA, the CDR3 is TGTGCCAGCAACTCACAGGGCTTCTCCTACAATGAGCAGTTCTTC. Translating gives CASNSQGFSYNEQFF. Based on the CDR3 plus reference TRBV5-6 and TRBJ2-1, the full variable domain is DAGVTQSPTHLIKTRGQQVTLRCSPKSGHDTVSWYQQALGQGPQFIFQYYEEEERQRGNFPDRFSGHQFPNYSSELNVNALLLGDSALYLCASNSQGFSYNEQFFGPGTRLTVL.

About this clonotype itself: Sequence at one end of the junction differs from germline and may be a read error. The V and J genes are TRBV14 and TRBJ1-3, with D perhaps TRBD1 (6 bases). This CDR3 spans 14 amino acids. CDR1 is SGHDN, CDR2 FVKESK, per germline. CDR3 nucleotides: TGTGCCAGCGGACAGTCGAGCTCTGGAAACACCACATATTTT. Translated: CASGQSSSGNTTYF.

This clonotype was detected once. One base away lies a much larger clone, so this may be a sequencing read error. The rearrangement uses TRBV4-2 and TRBJ2-7; 11 bases are shared with TRBD2. The CDR3 runs to 17 residues. Germline loops: CDR1 LGHNA, CDR2 YNFKEQ. J gave up 4 bases and V 6 bases, and 14 bases lay outside the gene matches. The DNA for the CDR3 is TGTGCCAGCAGTAAATTAGCGGGAGGGGGGCCCCTTTACGAGCAGTACTTC. Its protein is CASSKLAGGGPLYEQYF.